This T cell receptor (beta chain) comes out of a study of Ad26.COV2.S vaccination and SARS-CoV-2 variants. TCRdb's table, derived via immunoSEQ multiplex PCR, lists solely in-frame clones and lacks some. Among about 350,000 clones listed, about 88% were seen once. Treatment given: some 20 received Ad26.COV2.S at low or high dose, single or two shots; 5 received placebo; per-sample allocation not given. All samples were drawn on day 63, counting from the first vaccine or placebo injection. Based in Boston, the donor was an adult of 18-55 years. The CDR3 extends over 12 amino acids. Per germline, CDR1 SNHLY and CDR2 FYNNEI. The V end lost 5 bases, the J end lost 11 bases, and 13 bases lay between the germline ends.

The TCR sequence derives from a person between 18 and 65 years old who received the Ad26.COV2.S COVID-19 vaccine or a placebo. The V gene is TRBV2, the J gene TRBJ1-5; D is unresolved. The material sequenced was peripheral blood, taken in a trial of Ad26.COV2.S vaccine versus placebo. The CDR3 protein is CASSRALWSQHF. CDR3 in DNA: TGTGCCAGCAGTAGGGCCCTGTGGTCCCAGCATTTT.